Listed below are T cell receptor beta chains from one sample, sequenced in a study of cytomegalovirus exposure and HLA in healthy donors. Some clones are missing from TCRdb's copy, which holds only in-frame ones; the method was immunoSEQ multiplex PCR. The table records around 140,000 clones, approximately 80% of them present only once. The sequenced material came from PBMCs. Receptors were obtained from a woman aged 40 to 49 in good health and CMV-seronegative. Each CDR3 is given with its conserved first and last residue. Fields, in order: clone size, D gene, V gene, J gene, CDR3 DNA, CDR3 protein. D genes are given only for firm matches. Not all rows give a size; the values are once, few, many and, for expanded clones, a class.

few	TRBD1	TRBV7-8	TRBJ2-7	TGTGCCAGCAGCCCAGGGGGCCCATTCAACGAGCAGTACTTC	CASSPGGPFNEQYF
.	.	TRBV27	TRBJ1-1	TGTGCCAGCATAAACAGCCGCAGGGGTTGGCCTGAAGCTTTCTTT	CASINSRRGWPEAFF
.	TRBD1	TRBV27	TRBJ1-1	TGTGCCAGCAGTCAGAGGGACAGGTGGGCGGGTGAAGCTTTCTTT	CASSQRDRWAGEAFF
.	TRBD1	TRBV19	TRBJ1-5	TGTGCCAGTAGTCGACAGGGGAATTCTGGCATTGGCAATCAGCCCCAGCATTTT	CASSRQGNSGIGNQPQHF
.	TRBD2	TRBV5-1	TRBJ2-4	TGCGCCAGCAGCTTGGGGGCTAGCGGGGGGAAAAACATTCAGTACTTC	CASSLGASGGKNIQYF
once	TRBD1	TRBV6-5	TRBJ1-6	TGTGCCAGCAGTTATCGACAGGGAAGTTCACCCCTCCACTTT	CASSYRQGSSPLHF
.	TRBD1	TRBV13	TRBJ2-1	TGTGCCAGCAGCGTGGACAGGGGGATCGATGAGCAGTTCTTC	CASSVDRGIDEQFF
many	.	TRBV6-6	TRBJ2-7	TGTGCCAGCAGCCCTTCGACAGCCTCCTACGAGCAGTACTTC	CASSPSTASYEQYF
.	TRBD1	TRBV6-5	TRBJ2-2	TGTGCCAGCAGTGGACAGGGGGCAACCACCGGGGAGCTGTTTTTT	CASSGQGATTGELFF
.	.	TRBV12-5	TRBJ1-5	TGTGCTAGTGGTTTTGAGACGGGGGGAGGTAATCAGCCCCAGCATTTT	CASGFETGGGNQPQHF
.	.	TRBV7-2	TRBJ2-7	TGTGCCAGCAGCTTAAACACATATGACAACTACGAGCAGTACTTC	CASSLNTYDNYEQYF
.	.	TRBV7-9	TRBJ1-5	TGTGCCAGCACCAAAGGCGGGGGAGCCAATCAGCCCCAGCATTTT	CASTKGGGANQPQHF
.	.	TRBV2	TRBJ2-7	TGTGCCAGCAGTGAGGCGGGGGCGGTCGGGCAGTACTTC	CASSEAGAVGQYF
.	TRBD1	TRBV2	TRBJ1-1	TGTGCCAGCAGCGGACAGGGATACACTGAAGCTTTCTTT	CASSGQGYTEAFF
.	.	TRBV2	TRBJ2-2	TGTGCCAGCTGGCCGGGGAACACCGGGGAGCTGTTTTTT	CASWPGNTGELFF
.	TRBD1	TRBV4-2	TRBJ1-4	TGTGCCAGCAGCCGGGGGGGACAGGAGGATGAAAAACTGTTTTTT	CASSRGGQEDEKLFF
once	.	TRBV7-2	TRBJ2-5	TGTGCCAGCAGCTCAACAGGGTACCAAGAGACCCAGTACTTC	CASSSTGYQETQYF
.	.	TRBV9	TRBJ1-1	TGTGCCAGCAGCGCCTGGACAGTCCTGAACACTGAAGCTTTCTTT	CASSAWTVLNTEAFF